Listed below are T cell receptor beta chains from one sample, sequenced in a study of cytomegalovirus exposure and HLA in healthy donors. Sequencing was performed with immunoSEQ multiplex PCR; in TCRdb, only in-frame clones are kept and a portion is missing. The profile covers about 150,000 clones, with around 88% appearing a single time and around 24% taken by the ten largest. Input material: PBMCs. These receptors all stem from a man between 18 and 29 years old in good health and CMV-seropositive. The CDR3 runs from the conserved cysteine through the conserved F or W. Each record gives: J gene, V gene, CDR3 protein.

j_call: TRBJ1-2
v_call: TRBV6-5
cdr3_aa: CASTDRGRHYGYTF

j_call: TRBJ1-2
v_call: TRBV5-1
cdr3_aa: CASSLVEVDGYTF

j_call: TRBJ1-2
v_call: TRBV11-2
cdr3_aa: CASSLYTAGTGDGYTF

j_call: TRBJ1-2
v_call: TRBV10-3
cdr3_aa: CAISESEGGFGYTF

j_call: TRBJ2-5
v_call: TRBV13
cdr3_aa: CASSRSGRPQETQYF

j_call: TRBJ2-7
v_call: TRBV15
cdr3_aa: CATSRDRGTGRAEQYF

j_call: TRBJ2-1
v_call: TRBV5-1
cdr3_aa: CASSLISGGNPYNEQFF

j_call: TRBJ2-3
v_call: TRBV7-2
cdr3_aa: CASSLAGSGQGTQYF

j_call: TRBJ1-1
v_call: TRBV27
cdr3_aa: CASRTTGWGTEAFF

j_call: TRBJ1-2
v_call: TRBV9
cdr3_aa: CASSVGRTDGYTF

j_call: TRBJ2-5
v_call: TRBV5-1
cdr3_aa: CASSRTGPQETQYF

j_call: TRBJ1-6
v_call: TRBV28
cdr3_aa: CASSPPQGSPLHF

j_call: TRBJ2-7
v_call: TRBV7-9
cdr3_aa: CASSFSGGRYHEQYF

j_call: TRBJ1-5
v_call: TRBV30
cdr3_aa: CAWSVGANQPQHF

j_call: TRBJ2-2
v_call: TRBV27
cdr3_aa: CATPRTGELFF

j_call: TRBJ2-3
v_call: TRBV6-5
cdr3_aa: CASSYNQRGSDTQYF

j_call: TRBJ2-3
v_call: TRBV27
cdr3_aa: CASSLLDRYLTDTQYF

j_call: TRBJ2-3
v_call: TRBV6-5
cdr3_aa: CASSVVSGSTDTQYF

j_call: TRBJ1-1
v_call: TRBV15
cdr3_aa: CATSGPDREVNEAFF

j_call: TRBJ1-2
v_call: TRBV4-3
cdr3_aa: CASSQLQGAKGYTF

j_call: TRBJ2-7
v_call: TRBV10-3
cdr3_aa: CAISESTGFYEQYF

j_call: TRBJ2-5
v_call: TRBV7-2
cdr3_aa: CASSLAQGGTQYF

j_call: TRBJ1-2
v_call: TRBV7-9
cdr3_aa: CASSHERYGYTF

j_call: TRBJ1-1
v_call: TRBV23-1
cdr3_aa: CACPYRFSTEAFF

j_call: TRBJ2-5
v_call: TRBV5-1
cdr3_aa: CASSLGLAETQYF

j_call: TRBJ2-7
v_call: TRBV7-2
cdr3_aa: CASSSTGNSYEQYF

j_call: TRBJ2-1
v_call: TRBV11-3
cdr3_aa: CASSSPGTGANNEQFF

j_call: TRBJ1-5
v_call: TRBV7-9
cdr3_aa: CASSLGTGGSVNQPQHF

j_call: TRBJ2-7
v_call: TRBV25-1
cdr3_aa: CASSEDTSGRNEQYF

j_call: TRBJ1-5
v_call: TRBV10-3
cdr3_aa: CAISERGQLSNQPQHF

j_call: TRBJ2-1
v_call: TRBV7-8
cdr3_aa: CASSHGSMDNEQFF

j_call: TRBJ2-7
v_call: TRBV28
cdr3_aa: CASWTGGSSYEQYF

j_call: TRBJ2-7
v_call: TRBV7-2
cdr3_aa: CASTQSTIRSYEQYF

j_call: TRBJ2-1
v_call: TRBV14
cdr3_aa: CASSQGTSALPSDNEQFF

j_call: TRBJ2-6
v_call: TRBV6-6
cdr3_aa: CASSSSQPSGANVLTF

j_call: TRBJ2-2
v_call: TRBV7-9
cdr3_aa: CASSDVTGYTGELFF

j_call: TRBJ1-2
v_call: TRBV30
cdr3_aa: CAGDRNYGYTF